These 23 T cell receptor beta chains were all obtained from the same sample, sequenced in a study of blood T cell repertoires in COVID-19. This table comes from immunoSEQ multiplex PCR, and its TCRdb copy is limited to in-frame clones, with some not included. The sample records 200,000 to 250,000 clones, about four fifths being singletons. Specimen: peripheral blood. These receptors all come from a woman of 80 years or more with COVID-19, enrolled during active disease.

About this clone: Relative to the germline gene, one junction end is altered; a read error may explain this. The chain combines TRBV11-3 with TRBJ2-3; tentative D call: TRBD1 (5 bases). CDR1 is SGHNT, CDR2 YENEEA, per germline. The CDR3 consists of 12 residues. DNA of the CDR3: TGTGCCAGCTGCTTTCAGGGAGATACGCAGTATTTT. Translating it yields CASCFQGDTQYF. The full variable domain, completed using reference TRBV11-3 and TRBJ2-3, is EAGVVQSPRYKIIEKKQPVAFWCNPISGHNTLYWYLQNLGQGPELLIRYENEEAVDDSQLPKDRFSAERLKGVDSTLKIQPAELGDSAVYLCASCFQGDTQYFGPGTRLTVL.

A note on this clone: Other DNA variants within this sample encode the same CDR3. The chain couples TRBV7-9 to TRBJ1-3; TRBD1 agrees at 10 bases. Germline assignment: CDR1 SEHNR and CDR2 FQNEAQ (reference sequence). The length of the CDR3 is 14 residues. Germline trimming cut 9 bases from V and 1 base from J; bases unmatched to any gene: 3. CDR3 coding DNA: TGTGCCAGTAGACAGGGGGCATCTGGAAACACCATATATTTT. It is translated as CASRQGASGNTIYF.

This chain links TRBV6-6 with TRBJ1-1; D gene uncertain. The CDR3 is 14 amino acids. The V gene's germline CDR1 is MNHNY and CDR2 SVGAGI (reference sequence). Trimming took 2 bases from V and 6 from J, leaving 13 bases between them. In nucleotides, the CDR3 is TGTGCCAGCAGTTACGGGCCTCCCGGGGCTGAAGCTTTCTTT. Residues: CASSYGPPGAEAFF.

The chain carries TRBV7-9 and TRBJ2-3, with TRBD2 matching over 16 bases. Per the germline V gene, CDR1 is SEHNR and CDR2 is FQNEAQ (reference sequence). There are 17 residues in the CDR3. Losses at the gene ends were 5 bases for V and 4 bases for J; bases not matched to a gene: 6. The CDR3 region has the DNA TGTGCCAGCAGCCGAGGGACTAGCGGGGGGGCGGCAGATACGCAGTATTTT. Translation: CASSRGTSGGAADTQYF.

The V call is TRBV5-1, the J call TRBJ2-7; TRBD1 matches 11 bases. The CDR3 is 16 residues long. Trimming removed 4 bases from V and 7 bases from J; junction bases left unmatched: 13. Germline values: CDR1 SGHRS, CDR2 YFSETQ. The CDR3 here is CASSPEPGQGVGEQYF. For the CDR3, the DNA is TGCGCCAGCAGCCCTGAGCCGGGACAGGGGGTAGGGGAGCAGTACTTC.

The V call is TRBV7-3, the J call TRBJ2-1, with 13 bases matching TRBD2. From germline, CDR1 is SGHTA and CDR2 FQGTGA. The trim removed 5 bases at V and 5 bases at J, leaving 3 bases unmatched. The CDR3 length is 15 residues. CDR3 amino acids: CASSNGLAGDNEQFF. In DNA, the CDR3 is TGTGCCAGCAGCAACGGACTAGCGGGAGACAATGAGCAGTTCTTC.

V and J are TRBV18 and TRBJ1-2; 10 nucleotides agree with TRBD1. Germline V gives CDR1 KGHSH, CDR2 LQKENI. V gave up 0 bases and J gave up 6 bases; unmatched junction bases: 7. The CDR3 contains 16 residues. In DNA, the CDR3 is TGTGCCAGCTCACCACCGTCGAGGACAGGGGGAGATGGCTACACCTTC. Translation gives CASSPPSRTGGDGYTF.

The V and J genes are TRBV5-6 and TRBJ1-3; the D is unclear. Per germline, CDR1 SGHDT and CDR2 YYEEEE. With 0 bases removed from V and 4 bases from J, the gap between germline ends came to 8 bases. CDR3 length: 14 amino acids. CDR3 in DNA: TGTGCCAGCAGCTTGGGACACCGCGGAAACACCATATATTTT. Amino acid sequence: CASSLGHRGNTIYF.

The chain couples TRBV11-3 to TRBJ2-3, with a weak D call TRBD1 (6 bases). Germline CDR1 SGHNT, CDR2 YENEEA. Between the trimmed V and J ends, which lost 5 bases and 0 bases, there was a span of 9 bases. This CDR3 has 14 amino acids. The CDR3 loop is CASSPGASTDTQYF. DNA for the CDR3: TGTGCCAGCAGCCCAGGGGCTAGCACAGATACGCAGTATTTT.

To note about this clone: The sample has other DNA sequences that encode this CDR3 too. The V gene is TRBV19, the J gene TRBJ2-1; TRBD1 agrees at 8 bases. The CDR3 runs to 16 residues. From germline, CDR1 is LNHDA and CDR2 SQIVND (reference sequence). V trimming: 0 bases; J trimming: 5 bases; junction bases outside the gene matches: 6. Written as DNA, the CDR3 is TGTGCCAGTAGTATAGAACGCCAGGGGGCTAACAATGAGCAGTTCTTC. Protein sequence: CASSIERQGANNEQFF.

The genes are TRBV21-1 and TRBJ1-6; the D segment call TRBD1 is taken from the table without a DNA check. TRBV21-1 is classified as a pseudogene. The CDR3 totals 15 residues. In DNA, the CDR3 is TGTGCCAGCAGCAAAGGTGGGACAGGGTACTCACCCCTCCACTTT. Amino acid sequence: CASSKGGTGYSPLHF.

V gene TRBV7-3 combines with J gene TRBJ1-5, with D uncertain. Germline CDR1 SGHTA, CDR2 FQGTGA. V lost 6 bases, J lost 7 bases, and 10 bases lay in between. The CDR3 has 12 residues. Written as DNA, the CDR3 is TGTGCCAGCAGGAAGGAGGGCCAGCCCCAGCATTTT. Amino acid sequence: CASRKEGQPQHF.

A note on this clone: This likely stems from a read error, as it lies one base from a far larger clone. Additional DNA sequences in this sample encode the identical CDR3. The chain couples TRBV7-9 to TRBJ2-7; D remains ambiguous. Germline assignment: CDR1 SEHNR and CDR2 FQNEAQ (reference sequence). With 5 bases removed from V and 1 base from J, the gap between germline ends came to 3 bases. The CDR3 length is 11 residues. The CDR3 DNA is TGTGCCAGCAGCCTATCCTACGAGCAGTACTTC. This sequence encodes CASSLSYEQYF.

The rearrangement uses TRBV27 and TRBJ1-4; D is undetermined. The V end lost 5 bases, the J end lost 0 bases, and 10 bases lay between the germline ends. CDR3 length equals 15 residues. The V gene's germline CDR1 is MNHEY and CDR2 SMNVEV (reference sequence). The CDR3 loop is CASSARGSTNEKLFF. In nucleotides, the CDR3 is TGTGCCAGCAGTGCTAGAGGGTCAACTAATGAAAAACTGTTTTTT.

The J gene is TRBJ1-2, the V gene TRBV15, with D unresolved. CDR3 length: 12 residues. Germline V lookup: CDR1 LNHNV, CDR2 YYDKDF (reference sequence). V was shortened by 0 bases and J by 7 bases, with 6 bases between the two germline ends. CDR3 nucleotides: TGTGCCACCAGCAGAGACCATTTTGGCTACACCTTC. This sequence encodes CATSRDHFGYTF.

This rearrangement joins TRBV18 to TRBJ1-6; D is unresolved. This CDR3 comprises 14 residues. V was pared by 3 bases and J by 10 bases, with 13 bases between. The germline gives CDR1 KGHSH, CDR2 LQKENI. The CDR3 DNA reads TGTGCCAGCTCACCCACGGGAGGAGAGTCACCCCTCCACTTT. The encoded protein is CASSPTGGESPLHF.

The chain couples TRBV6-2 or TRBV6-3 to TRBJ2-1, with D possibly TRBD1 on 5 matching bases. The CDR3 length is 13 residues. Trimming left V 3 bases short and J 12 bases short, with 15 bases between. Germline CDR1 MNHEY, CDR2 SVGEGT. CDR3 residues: CASSYSSGLVQFF. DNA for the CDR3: TGTGCCAGCAGTTATAGTTCAGGGTTGGTGCAGTTCTTC.

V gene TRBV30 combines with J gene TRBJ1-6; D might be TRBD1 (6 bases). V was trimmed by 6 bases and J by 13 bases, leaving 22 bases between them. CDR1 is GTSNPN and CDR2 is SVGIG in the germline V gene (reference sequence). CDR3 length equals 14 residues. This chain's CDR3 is CACRSQGRYTPLHF. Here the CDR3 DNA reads TGTGCCTGCCGATCACAGGGACGGTACACGCCCCTCCACTTT. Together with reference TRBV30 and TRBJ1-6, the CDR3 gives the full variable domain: SQTIHQWPATLVQPVGSPLSLECTVEGTSNPNLYWYRQAAGRGLQLLFYSVGIGQISSEVPQNLSASRPQDRQFILSSKKLLLSDSGFYLCACRSQGRYTPLHFGNGTRLTVT.

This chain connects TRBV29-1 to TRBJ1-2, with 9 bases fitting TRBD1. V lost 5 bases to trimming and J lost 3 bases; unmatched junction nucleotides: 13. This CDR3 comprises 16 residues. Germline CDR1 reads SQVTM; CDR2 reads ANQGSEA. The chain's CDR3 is CSVWSGPGQGYYGYTF. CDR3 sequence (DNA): TGCAGCGTTTGGTCTGGACCGGGACAGGGTTACTATGGCTACACCTTC.

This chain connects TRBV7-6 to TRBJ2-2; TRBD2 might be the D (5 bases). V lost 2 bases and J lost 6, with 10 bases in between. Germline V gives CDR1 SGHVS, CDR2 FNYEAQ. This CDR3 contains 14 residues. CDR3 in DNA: TGTGCCAGCAGCTTACCTAGCCTCTCCGGGGAGCTGTTTTTT. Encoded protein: CASSLPSLSGELFF.

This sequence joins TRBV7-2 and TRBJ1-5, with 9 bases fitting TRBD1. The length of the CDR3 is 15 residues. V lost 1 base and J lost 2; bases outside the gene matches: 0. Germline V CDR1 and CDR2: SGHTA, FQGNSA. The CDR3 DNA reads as TGTGCCAGCAGCTTAGGGACAGGGGGCAATCAGCCCCAGCATTTT. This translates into CASSLGTGGNQPQHF.

CDR3 loop: CASSLVCWGVNTEAFF. CDR3 nucleotide sequence: TGTGCCAGCAGTTTAGTCTGCTGGGGGGTGAACACTGAAGCTTTCTTT. This chain links TRBV27 with TRBJ1-1; tentative D call: TRBD1 (5 bases). The germline CDR1 and CDR2 sequences are MNHEY and SMNVEV (reference sequence). This CDR3 contains 16 residues. V lost 2 bases to trimming and J lost 0 bases, with 13 bases between them.

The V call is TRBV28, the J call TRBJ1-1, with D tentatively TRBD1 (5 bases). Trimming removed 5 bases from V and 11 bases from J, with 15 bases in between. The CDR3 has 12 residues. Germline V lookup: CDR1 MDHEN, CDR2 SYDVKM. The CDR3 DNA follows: TGTGCCAGCAGTCAGGGAACCCCCGGCGCTTTCTTT. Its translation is CASSQGTPGAFF.